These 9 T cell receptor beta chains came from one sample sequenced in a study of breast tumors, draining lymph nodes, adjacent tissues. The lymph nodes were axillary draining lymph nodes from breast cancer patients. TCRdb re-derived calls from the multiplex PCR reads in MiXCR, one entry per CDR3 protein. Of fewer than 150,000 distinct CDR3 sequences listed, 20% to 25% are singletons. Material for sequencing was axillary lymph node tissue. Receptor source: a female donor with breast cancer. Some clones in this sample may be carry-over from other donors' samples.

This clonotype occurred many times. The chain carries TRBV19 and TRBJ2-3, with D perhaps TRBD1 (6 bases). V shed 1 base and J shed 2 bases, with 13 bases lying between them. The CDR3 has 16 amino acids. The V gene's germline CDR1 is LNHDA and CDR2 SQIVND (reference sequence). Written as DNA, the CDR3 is TGTGCCAGTAGTATAGCCGACAGGTTGATCACAGATACGCAGTATTTT. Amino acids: CASSIADRLITDTQYF.

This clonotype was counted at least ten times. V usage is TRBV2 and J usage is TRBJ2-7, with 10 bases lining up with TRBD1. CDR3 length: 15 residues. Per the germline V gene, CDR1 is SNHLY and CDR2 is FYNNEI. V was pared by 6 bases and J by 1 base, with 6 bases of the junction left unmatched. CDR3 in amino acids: CASRDGQGVSYEQYF. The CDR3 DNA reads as TGTGCCAGCAGGGATGGACAGGGGGTTTCCTACGAGCAGTACTTC.

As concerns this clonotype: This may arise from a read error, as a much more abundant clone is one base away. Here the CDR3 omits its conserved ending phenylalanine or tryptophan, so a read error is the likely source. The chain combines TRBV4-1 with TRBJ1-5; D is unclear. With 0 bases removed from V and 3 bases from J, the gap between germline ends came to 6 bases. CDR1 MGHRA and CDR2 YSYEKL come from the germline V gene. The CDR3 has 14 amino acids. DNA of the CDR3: TGCGCCAGCAGCCAAGATGGCTACAATCAGCCCCAGCATGTT. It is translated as CASSQDGYNQPQHV.

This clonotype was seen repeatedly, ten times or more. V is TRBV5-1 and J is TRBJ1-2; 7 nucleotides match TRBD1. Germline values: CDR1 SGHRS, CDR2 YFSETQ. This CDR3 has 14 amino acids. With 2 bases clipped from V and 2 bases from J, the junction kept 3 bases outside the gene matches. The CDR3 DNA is TGCGCCAGCAGCTTACGGGACAGCAACTATGGCTACACCTTC. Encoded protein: CASSLRDSNYGYTF.

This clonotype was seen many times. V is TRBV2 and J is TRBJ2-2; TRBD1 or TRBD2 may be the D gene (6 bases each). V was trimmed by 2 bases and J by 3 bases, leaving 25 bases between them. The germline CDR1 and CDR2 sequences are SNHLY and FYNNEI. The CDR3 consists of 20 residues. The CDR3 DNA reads TGTGCCAGCAGTGAATGGAGGGTGGCAGGGGTAACAAAGGACACCGGGGAGCTGTTTTTT. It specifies CASSEWRVAGVTKDTGELFF.

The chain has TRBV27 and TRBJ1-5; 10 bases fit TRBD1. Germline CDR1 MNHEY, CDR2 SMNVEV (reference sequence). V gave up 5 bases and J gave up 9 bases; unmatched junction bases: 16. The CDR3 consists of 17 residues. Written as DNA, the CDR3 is TGTGCCAGCAGTCCTCAACTCCGGGACAGGGGTGTCCGGCCCCAGCATTTT. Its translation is CASSPQLRDRGVRPQHF.

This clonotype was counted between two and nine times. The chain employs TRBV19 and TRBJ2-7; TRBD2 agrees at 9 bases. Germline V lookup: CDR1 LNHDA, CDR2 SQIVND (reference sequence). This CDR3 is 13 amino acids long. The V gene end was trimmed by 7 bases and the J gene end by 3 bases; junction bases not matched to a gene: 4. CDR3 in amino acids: CASKTSGGYEQYF. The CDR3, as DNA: TGTGCCAGTAAGACTAGCGGTGGCTACGAGCAGTACTTC.

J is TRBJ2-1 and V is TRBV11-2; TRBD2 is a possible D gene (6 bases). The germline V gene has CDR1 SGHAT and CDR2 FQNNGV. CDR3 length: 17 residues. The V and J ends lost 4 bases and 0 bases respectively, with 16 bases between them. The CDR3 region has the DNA TGTGCCAGCAGCTCAACCGAGCGGGCTAGCTCCTACAATGAGCAGTTCTTC. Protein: CASSSTERASSYNEQFF.

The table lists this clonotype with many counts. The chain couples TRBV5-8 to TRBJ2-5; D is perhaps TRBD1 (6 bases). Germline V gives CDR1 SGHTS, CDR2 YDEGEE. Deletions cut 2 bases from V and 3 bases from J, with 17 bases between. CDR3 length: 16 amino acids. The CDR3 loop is CASSFGDSKGEETQYF. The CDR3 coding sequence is TGTGCCAGCAGCTTTGGAGACTCTAAGGGGGAAGAGACCCAGTACTTC. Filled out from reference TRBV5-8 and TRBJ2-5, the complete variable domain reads EAGVTQSPTHLIKTRGQQATLRCSPISGHTSVYWYQQALGLGLQFLLWYDEGEERNRGNFPPRFSGRQFPNYSSELNVNALELEDSALYLCASSFGDSKGEETQYFGPGTRLLVL.